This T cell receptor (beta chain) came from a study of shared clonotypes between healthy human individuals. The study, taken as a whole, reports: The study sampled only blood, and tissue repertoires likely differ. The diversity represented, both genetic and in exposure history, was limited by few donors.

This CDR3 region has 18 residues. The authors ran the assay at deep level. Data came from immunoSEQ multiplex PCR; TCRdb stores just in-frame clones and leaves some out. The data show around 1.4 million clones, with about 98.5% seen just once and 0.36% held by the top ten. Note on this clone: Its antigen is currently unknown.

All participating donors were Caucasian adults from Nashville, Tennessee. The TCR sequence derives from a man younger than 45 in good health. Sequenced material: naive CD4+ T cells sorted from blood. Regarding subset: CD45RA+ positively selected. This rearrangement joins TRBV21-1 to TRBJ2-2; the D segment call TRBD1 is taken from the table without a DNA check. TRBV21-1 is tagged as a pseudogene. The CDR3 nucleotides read TGTGCCAGCAGCAAATCCACCGGGACAGGGACGAACACCGGGGAGCTGTTTTTT. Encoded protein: CASSKSTGTGTNTGELFF.